Given below is one TCR beta chain in context. The entry originates in a study of blood T cell repertoires in COVID-19. The CDR3 is 15 residues long. Trimming pared 6 bases from V and 3 bases from J, leaving 15 bases between. Germline V gene lookup returns CDR1 SNHLY and CDR2 FYNNEI. Generated by immunoSEQ multiplex PCR, the TCRdb table keeps only in-frame clones and is missing some. The data show approximately 210,000 clones, just under 85% seen once. The source of this sequence is a woman aged 45-65 years with active or convalescent COVID-19. Sequenced: peripheral blood. This chain links TRBV2 with TRBJ1-5; no definite D call. DNA for the CDR3: TGTGCCAGCAGCCAAAGAGGGAGCTACAATCAGCCCCAGCATTTT. Amino acids: CASSQRGSYNQPQHF.